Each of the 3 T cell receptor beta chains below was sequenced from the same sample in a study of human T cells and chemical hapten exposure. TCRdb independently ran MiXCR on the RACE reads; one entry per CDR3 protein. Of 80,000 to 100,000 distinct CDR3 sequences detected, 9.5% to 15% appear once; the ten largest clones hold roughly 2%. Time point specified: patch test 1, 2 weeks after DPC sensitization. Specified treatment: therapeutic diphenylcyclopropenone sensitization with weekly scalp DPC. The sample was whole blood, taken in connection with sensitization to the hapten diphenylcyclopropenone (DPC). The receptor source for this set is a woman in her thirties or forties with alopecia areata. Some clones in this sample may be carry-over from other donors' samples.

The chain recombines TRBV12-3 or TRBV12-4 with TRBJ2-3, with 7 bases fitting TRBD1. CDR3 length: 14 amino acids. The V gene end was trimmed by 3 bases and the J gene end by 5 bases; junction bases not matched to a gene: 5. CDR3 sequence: CASSFNPGGDTQYF. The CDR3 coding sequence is TGTGCCAGCAGTTTTAACCCAGGGGGAGATACGCAGTATTTT.

The DNA of the CDR3 is TGCAGTGCTAGGACGGAGCGTGAAGCTTTCTTT. Translating it yields CSARTEREAFF. The rearrangement uses TRBV20-1 and TRBJ1-1; D unresolved. This CDR3 has 11 residues. Germline V gene data show CDR1 as DFQATT and CDR2 as SNEGSKA (reference sequence). The V end lost 3 bases, the J end lost 7 bases, and 9 bases lay between the germline ends.

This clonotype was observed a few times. CDR3 sequence reads: CASSPPGGNQPQHF. CDR3 bases: TGTGCCAGCAGCCCTCCCGGGGGGAATCAGCCCCAGCATTTT. The chain uses TRBV12-3 or TRBV12-4 and TRBJ1-5; TRBD1 might be the D (5 bases). V was cut by 6 bases and J by 4 bases, with 13 bases left in between. This CDR3 has 14 residues.